The present T cell receptor beta chain was sequenced within a study of shared clonotypes between healthy human individuals (dated by TCRdb to the early 2020s). For the study in its entirety: A couple of women and a few men aged 18 to 49 years were included in the cohort. For each donor, CD4 naive and CD4 memory were each run on three plates, CD8 naive on two plates, and CD8 memory on one plate. To estimate repertoire size and how much clonotype sharing occurs between individuals, the study deeply sequenced the blood TCR repertoires of five healthy adults. To increase sequencing depth and limit assay-specific biases, TCR repertoire library preparation and sequencing were carried out by different laboratories using diverse techniques. Per donor, leukapheresis produced somewhere between about 0.8 and 9.5 billion PBMCs. General findings and caveats noted by the study authors: Naive subsets generally had larger estimated clonotype richness than memory subsets did. Rarefaction of sorted-subset datasets indicated incomplete sequencing despite the large sequencing depth. Pairwise subsampling indicated that sequencing depth was expected to affect the degree of clonotype sharing among donors. Because the study included only a small number of donors, the genetic and exposure-history diversity represented was limited. Clonotypes shared by all four sorted-subset donors showed higher generation probabilities than non-shared clonotypes. Sampling was restricted to blood, and TCR repertoires in tissue are likely to differ from TCR repertoires in blood. Sharing across several donors was observed for around 5% of naive CD4, under 4% of naive CD8, 2% to 2.5% of memory CD4, and roughly 0.4% of memory CD8 clonotypes.

A remark on this clone: Its antigen has not been determined. No clone much larger than this one lies a single base away; base qualities are absent.

The CDR3 runs 11 residues from the cysteine to the phenylalanine. Here the CDR3 DNA is all that survives: 33 bases in frame from base 1. V gives up 5 bases and J gives up 7 bases, and the segment between their germline ends measures 9 bases. The CDR1 and CDR2 encoded by the germline V gene (reference sequence) are SEHNR and FQNEAQ. The donors were healthy, HIV-negative adults with no recently reported acute infections or vaccinations. Every donor was a Caucasian adult residing in Nashville, Tennessee, USA. CD4+ T cells were enriched by magnetic negative selection; naive cells were then positively selected on CD45RA, and the negative fraction formed the memory subset. Blood was obtained by leukapheresis, after which PBMCs were separated by Ficoll-Histopaque density gradient centrifugation and cryopreserved in liquid nitrogen vapor phase. Analytical flow cytometry was used to check the purity and quantity of each magnetically sorted T cell population. From each sorted fraction, genomic DNA was isolated and quantified by UV absorbance on a Nanodrop 2000c.

Using the deep immunoSEQ assay, TCR CDR3 regions were amplified from genomic DNA by multiplex PCR. Extracted genomic DNA from each cell subset was spread evenly across all wells of several immunoSEQ 96-well plates, with each plate serving as a replicate. For sorted subsets, around 200 ng genomic DNA, equal to 30,000 to 35,000 T cell genomes, was loaded into each replicate PCR. The purified libraries were quantified using a Qubit 3.0 fluorometer, sized with a Bioanalyzer 2100, and then quantified again using the KAPA Library Quantification kit. Every immunoSEQ 96-well plate was sequenced on a dedicated single-read 150-cycle Illumina NextSeq 550 flow cell. The authors' analysis ran thus. Because the immunoSEQ output included only junctional sequences and no quality scores, the filtering could not be the same as the filtering used for full-length reads. Sequences were annotated with PyIR, a Python wrapper for IgBLAST v1.9, and V/J genes and CDR3 were assigned using IMGT germline references. Any read was removed if the V/J assignment was weak (E-value above 1e-6), the CDR3 was missing, or the read contained stop codons, out-of-frame junctions, or ambiguous translated residues. V3J clonotypes were defined by identical inferred V gene, J gene, and CDR3 amino acid sequence. The percentage overlap between two repertoires was calculated by dividing the number of shared unique clonotypes by the size of the smaller repertoire. Richness of each repertoire was evaluated using RTK rarefaction, the Chao1 estimator, and Recon v2.1 estimates of unobserved clonotypes. For all TCRbeta clonotypes obtained by the gDNA method from a handful of donors, generation probabilities were computed with OLGA. TCRdb obtained this table from immuneACCESS and retained in-frame rearrangements with V and J assigned. These tables miss some clones; where compared with another copy, unresolved V genes account for less than half of the shortfall, and the remainder is unexplained. Clone size and V and J calls were adopted from that table, with D and trimming inferred from the DNA. The sample table records about 2.4 million clones; 80% to 95% of these occur just once. More than 0.35% of the sample belongs to the ten largest clones.

This TCR came from a man between 18 and 35 years old in good health. Some clones in this sample may be carry-over from other donors' samples. The chain is assembled from TRBV7-9 and TRBJ2-7, with the D gene not clear enough to name. What was sequenced was naive CD4+ T cells from PBMCs. The cell subset or site label for this specimen denotes: CD45RA+ positively selected. The CDR3 has the sequence CASSPLWEQYF. The DNA sequence is as follows: TGTGCCAGCAGCCCGCTTTGGGAGCAGTACTTC.